The rows below give T cell receptor beta chains drawn from one sample of a study of control samples from healthy donors and cancer patients. Here immunoSEQ multiplex PCR was the method, and the copy in TCRdb shows in-frame clones only, minus some. The sample consists of about 71,000 clones, approximately 89% of them appearing once. Sequencing was carried out using PBMCs. The origin of the receptors is a man aged 60-69 years with lung cancer. The CDR3 runs from the conserved cysteine through the conserved F or W. D genes are given only for firm matches. Some rows mark clone size as missing; the rest say once, few, many or name a class of expanded clone.

J gene	V gene	clone size	D gene	CDR3 DNA	CDR3 protein
TRBJ1-5	TRBV12-3/TRBV12-4	.	.	TGTGCCAGCAGGGACGGCAATCAGCCCCAGCATTTT	CASRDGNQPQHF
TRBJ1-5	TRBV30	.	TRBD1	TGTGCCTGGGCTCAGGGGGGAAATCAGCCCCAGCATTTT	CAWAQGGNQPQHF
TRBJ2-7	TRBV6-5	.	.	TGTGCCAGCAGTTACTCCCCGGATAGGAACTACGAGCAGTACTTC	CASSYSPDRNYEQYF
TRBJ2-3	TRBV5-6	.	.	TGTGCCAGCAGCTTCGAAGGGGGAACAGATACGCAGTATTTT	CASSFEGGTDTQYF
TRBJ1-1	TRBV3-1/TRBV3-2	.	.	TGTGCCAGCAGCAGGGAGGCTCGGACAGAAGCTTTCTTT	CASSREARTEAFF
TRBJ1-3	TRBV12-3/TRBV12-4	once	.	TGTGCCAGCCAGTTCAGCTCTGGAAACACCATATATTTT	CASQFSSGNTIYF
TRBJ1-2	TRBV6-6	once	TRBD1	TGTGCCAGCACCAGGGGGCCCTTCTATGGCTACACCTTC	CASTRGPFYGYTF
TRBJ1-2	TRBV5-1	once	TRBD1	TGCGCCAGCAGCTTATACCCAGGGGGCGTTTTGGACTATGGCTACACCTTC	CASSLYPGGVLDYGYTF
TRBJ2-1	TRBV7-2	.	.	TGTGCCAGCAGCTTATCGGGATTCAATGAGCAGTTCTTC	CASSLSGFNEQFF
TRBJ1-1	TRBV7-8	.	.	TGTGCCAGCAGCTTAGCCGGGATAAAGGCCACTGAAGCTTTCTTT	CASSLAGIKATEAFF
TRBJ2-1	TRBV19	.	TRBD2	TGTGCCAGTAGTATCGGGACTAGCGGGTTCTACAATGAGCAGTTCTTC	CASSIGTSGFYNEQFF
TRBJ2-3	TRBV9	once	TRBD2	TGTGCCAGCAGCTTAAGGGCCCCCGGGACTAGCGGCACAGATACGCAGTATTTT	CASSLRAPGTSGTDTQYF
TRBJ1-4	TRBV25-1	.	.	TGTGCCAGCAGTACCCATATGAGGGAGTCTCATCTGTTTTTT	CASSTHMRESHLFF
TRBJ1-5	TRBV10-2	.	.	TGCGCCAGCAGTGAGTCGGCAGCTTCTTATCAGCCCCAGCATTTT	CASSESAASYQPQHF
TRBJ2-3	TRBV7-3	.	TRBD2	TGTGCCAGCAGCCTTACCGGGACTAGCGGGGGGGCCCGGTATTTT	CASSLTGTSGGARYF
TRBJ1-1	TRBV7-9	.	.	TGTGCCAGCAGCTCCAATCAGCAAGCTTTCTTT	CASSSNQQAFF
TRBJ2-4	TRBV5-1	.	TRBD2	TGCGCCAGCAGGCCGACTAGCGGGGGGTCCAAAAACATTCAGTACTTC	CASRPTSGGSKNIQYF
TRBJ2-3	TRBV30	.	.	TGTGCACGTGAGGTGGGGGGTACAAAAGATACGCAGTATTTT	CAREVGGTKDTQYF
TRBJ2-3	TRBV11-3	.	.	TGTGCCAGCAGACCAACAACCAGCACAGATACGCAGTATTTT	CASRPTTSTDTQYF
TRBJ2-1	TRBV5-1	.	.	TGCGCCAGCAGCTTAACCGCAGTATACAATGAGCAGTTCTTC	CASSLTAVYNEQFF
TRBJ2-2	TRBV24-1	once	.	TGTGCCACCAGTGATGTGGGGGCCCTGGCCGGGGAGCTGTTTTTT	CATSDVGALAGELFF
TRBJ1-1	TRBV10-3	.	.	TGTGCCATCAGTGTGTTCGTTGGGGGGAACACTGAAGCTTTCTTT	CAISVFVGGNTEAFF
TRBJ1-4	TRBV7-6	.	TRBD1	TGTGCCAGCAGCCCAGGAGCCGACAGGGTCAATGAAAAACTGTTTTTT	CASSPGADRVNEKLFF
TRBJ2-1	TRBV6-5	.	.	TGTGCCAGCACCTTAAGTGAAGAGCAGTTCTTC	CASTLSEEQFF
TRBJ1-2	TRBV7-2	.	TRBD1	TGTGCCAGCAGCCCCACGACAGGGAGCGCCTATGGCTACACCTTC	CASSPTTGSAYGYTF
TRBJ2-2	TRBV3-1/TRBV3-2	.	.	TGTGCCAGCAGCCAAGAGGGGCCCGGGGAGCTGTTTTTT	CASSQEGPGELFF
TRBJ1-5	TRBV12-3/TRBV12-4	once	.	TGTGCCAGCAGGGGCGAGGGCAATCAGCCCCAGCATTTT	CASRGEGNQPQHF
TRBJ1-1	TRBV7-3	.	.	TGTGCCAGCAGCTTAACGGGCGGGGCCGGGGGTGAAGCTTTCTTT	CASSLTGGAGGEAFF
TRBJ2-3	TRBV20-1	.	.	TGCAGTGCTAGTTTCTACCCGAGAGCGACTATTAGCACAGATACGCAGTATTTT	CSASFYPRATISTDTQYF
TRBJ2-3	TRBV5-1	.	TRBD2	TGCGCCAGCAGCCCTACTAGCGCCCCCACAGATACGCAGTATTTT	CASSPTSAPTDTQYF
TRBJ2-5	TRBV24-1	.	.	TGTGCCACCTCCCGGGGAGGTGGGATCGAGACCCAGTACTTC	CATSRGGGIETQYF